The T cell receptor beta chain described here comes from a study of T cell clones after liver transplantation. The CDR3 contains 13 residues. Germline assignment: CDR1 MDHEN and CDR2 SYDVKM. V lost 6 bases to trimming and J lost 3 bases, with 8 bases between them. TCRdb keeps only in-frame clones here, not all; method: immunoSEQ multiplex PCR. The sample shows 60,000 or so clones, roughly three quarters of them seen only once. The starting material was CD4+ T cells from blood, obtained at the 22-month timepoint. This receptor was identified in a human patient who received a liver transplant. Some of these T cells may belong to the graft donor. This chain links TRBV28 with TRBJ2-2; D gene uncertain. The CDR3 sequence is CASSAHYTGELFF. The CDR3 coding sequence is TGTGCCAGCAGCGCCCACTACACCGGGGAGCTGTTTTTT.